Following are 28 T cell receptor beta chains from one sample sequenced in a study of cytomegalovirus exposure and HLA in healthy donors. The protocol was immunoSEQ multiplex PCR, while the TCRdb copy is restricted to in-frame clones and leaves out a portion. Of approximately 200,000 clones in the sample, 85% to 90% were seen once. Sequenced: PBMCs. The receptor source for this set is a woman between 18 and 30 years old in good health and CMV-seronegative.

Here the CDR3 reads CASSLVSRGNTEAFF. The CDR3 nucleotides are TGTGCCAGCAGTTTAGTGAGTCGGGGGAACACTGAAGCTTTCTTT. This chain connects TRBV28 to TRBJ1-1, with unresolved D. Germline assignment: CDR1 MDHEN and CDR2 SYDVKM. V gave up 2 bases and J gave up 1 base, with 11 bases separating them. The CDR3 covers 15 residues.

The chain joins TRBV18 to TRBJ2-4; 9 bases are shared with TRBD1. This CDR3 comprises 14 residues. J lost 5 bases, V lost 5 bases, and 4 bases had no gene match. CDR1 and CDR2 (germline): KGHSH, LQKENI. CDR3 in amino acids: CASSGTGFENIQYF. The CDR3 nucleotides are TGTGCCAGCTCAGGGACAGGGTTTGAAAACATTCAGTACTTC.

The chain is built from TRBV6-1 and TRBJ2-2, with 12 nucleotides matching TRBD2. The CDR3 is 16 amino acids. The V gene end was trimmed by 3 bases and the J gene end by 4 bases; junction bases not matched to a gene: 3. Germline V lookup: CDR1 MNHNS, CDR2 SASEGT. The CDR3 bases are TGTGCCAGCAGTGACCCTAGCGGGAGGGGCACCGGGGAGCTGTTTTTT. Protein product: CASSDPSGRGTGELFF.

The chain links TRBV21-1 to TRBJ2-7; the listed D gene, TRBD2, was not tested against the DNA. TRBV21-1 is a known pseudogene. The CDR3 sequence is 13 residues long. Written as DNA, the CDR3 is TGTGCCAGCACCAAGGGGGGTCGTTTCGAGCAGTACTTC. Protein: CASTKGGRFEQYF.

The genes are TRBV28 and TRBJ2-6, with a tentative D call TRBD2 (5 bases). Germline loops: CDR1 MDHEN, CDR2 SYDVKM. The CDR3 loop spans 15 amino acids. The ends were cut back, 7 bases at V and 0 bases at J, with 10 bases in the middle. The CDR3 loop is CASNGESSGANVLTF. The CDR3 DNA reads TGTGCCAGCAACGGGGAGAGCTCTGGGGCCAACGTCCTGACTTTC.

A note on this clone: A much more abundant neighbour one base away suggests this may be a read error. J is TRBJ2-3 and V is TRBV25-1; 11 positions agree with TRBD2. The CDR3 extends over 14 amino acids. V was clipped by 3 bases and J by 4 bases; unmatched bases: 0. CDR1 and CDR2 (germline): MGHDK, SYGVNS. This CDR3 reads CASSEGLAADTQYF. The CDR3, as DNA: TGTGCCAGCAGTGAGGGACTAGCGGCAGATACGCAGTATTTT.

The chain recombines TRBV4-2 with TRBJ2-7; TRBD1 aligns across 7 bases. The V gene end was trimmed by 0 bases and the J gene end by 2 bases; junction bases not matched to a gene: 10. Per the germline V gene, CDR1 is LGHNA and CDR2 is YNFKEQ. The CDR3 totals 17 residues. The CDR3, as DNA: TGTGCCAGCAGCCAAGACCTCGTAGACAGGGCTCCCTACGAGCAGTACTTC. Translation: CASSQDLVDRAPYEQYF.

This chain connects TRBV13 to TRBJ2-7, with 13 bases fitting TRBD2. Germline CDR1 and CDR2: PRHDT and FYEKMQ (reference sequence). The CDR3 is made up of 16 amino acids. The V gene end was trimmed by 5 bases and the J gene end by 3 bases; junction bases not matched to a gene: 7. The chain's CDR3 is CASSIRTSGSGYEQYF. The CDR3 coding sequence is TGTGCCAGCAGCATCCGGACTAGCGGGAGCGGCTACGAGCAGTACTTC.

This chain connects TRBV5-5 to TRBJ2-7; a weak D match, TRBD2 (5 bases). The ends were cut back, 4 bases at V and 1 base at J, with 6 bases in the middle. The CDR3 spans 12 residues. Germline CDR1 SGHKS, CDR2 YYEKEE (reference sequence). The CDR3 here is CASSRDSYEQYF. In nucleotides, the CDR3 is TGTGCCAGCAGCCGGGATTCCTACGAGCAGTACTTC.

The rearrangement joins TRBV4-1 to TRBJ1-1; no firm D call. This CDR3 region has 15 residues. Trimming shortened V by 0 bases and J by 6 bases, and 14 bases separated the two germline ends. CDR1 and CDR2 (germline): MGHRA, YSYEKL. The DNA of the CDR3 is TGCGCCAGCAGCCAAGAGGTTAATTGGAGCGCTGAAGCTTTCTTT. Protein sequence: CASSQEVNWSAEAFF.

The rearrangement uses TRBV6-4 and TRBJ2-3, with a weak D call TRBD1 (5 bases). V lost 0 bases, J lost 5 bases, and 12 bases lay in between. CDR3 size: 15 residues. Per the germline V gene, CDR1 is MRHNA and CDR2 is SNTAGT. Written as DNA, the CDR3 is TGTGCCAGCAGTGACTCCCATTTCCAGGGAGATACGCAGTATTTT. Translated: CASSDSHFQGDTQYF.

The chain carries TRBV6-1 and TRBJ2-7; 7 bases agree with TRBD1. Looked up from germline, CDR1 is MNHNS and CDR2 is SASEGT. The CDR3 length is 14 residues. Trimming took 7 bases from V and 5 from J; bases not matched to a gene: 11. CDR3: CASTPRDSSHEQYF. The CDR3 coding sequence is TGTGCCAGCACTCCTAGGGACAGCTCTCACGAGCAGTACTTC.

This chain connects TRBV5-1 to TRBJ1-1; no definite D call. The CDR3 is 14 residues long. Germline CDR1 and CDR2: SGHRS and YFSETQ. V was cut by 0 bases and J by 4 bases, with 10 bases left in between. The CDR3 sequence is CASSLEPGITEAFF. The CDR3 coding sequence is TGCGCCAGCAGCTTGGAGCCGGGGATCACTGAAGCTTTCTTT.

This chain uses TRBV4-2 with TRBJ1-2, with 8 bases lining up with TRBD1. Germline values: CDR1 LGHNA, CDR2 YNFKEQ. The trim removed 1 base at V and 7 bases at J, leaving 5 bases unmatched. This CDR3 comprises 14 residues. The CDR3 loop is CASSQAQGAGGYTF. CDR3 nucleotide sequence: TGTGCCAGCAGCCAAGCTCAGGGGGCAGGTGGCTACACCTTC.

V gene TRBV27 combines with J gene TRBJ1-3; possibly TRBD1 for D (6 bases). The CDR3 covers 15 residues. Looked up from germline, CDR1 is MNHEY and CDR2 is SMNVEV (reference sequence). The V gene lost 2 bases and the J gene lost 5 bases, with 13 bases spanning the gap. Here the CDR3 reads CASSLGADRRNTIYF. As DNA, the CDR3 is TGTGCCAGCAGTTTAGGCGCGGACAGACGAAACACCATATATTTT.

The chain combines TRBV29-1 with TRBJ2-7; tentative D call: TRBD1 (5 bases). Germline V CDR1 and CDR2: SQVTM, ANQGSEA. V was cut by 1 base and J by 2 bases, with 9 bases left in between. The CDR3 totals 13 residues. The CDR3 nucleotides read TGCAGCGTTGAAGGGGGCCCTGCCTACGAGCAGTACTTC. Its protein product is CSVEGGPAYEQYF.

The V gene is TRBV11-2, the J gene TRBJ1-2; D uncertain. CDR1 is SGHAT, CDR2 FQNNGV, per germline. V gave up 5 bases and J gave up 0 bases, with 13 bases separating them. The CDR3 length is 15 residues. The CDR3 DNA sequence: TGTGCCAGCAGCCCACCGCGTTTCTCTAACTATGGCTACACCTTC. It codes for CASSPPRFSNYGYTF.

The J gene is TRBJ2-2, the V gene TRBV27, with TRBD2 identical over 16 bases. CDR3 length equals 18 residues. With 5 bases clipped from V and 6 bases from J, the junction kept 9 bases outside the gene matches. Germline CDR1 reads MNHEY; CDR2 reads SMNVEV (reference sequence). In nucleotides, the CDR3 is TGTGCCAGCAGTCCCACCCCGGGACTAGCGGGAGGGCCCGGGGAGCTGTTTTTT. It is translated as CASSPTPGLAGGPGELFF.

The genes are TRBV6-6 and TRBJ1-4, with 7 bases matching TRBD1. This CDR3 has 15 residues. The ends lost 6 bases at V and 1 base at J; junction bases unmatched: 5. CDR1 is MNHNY and CDR2 is SVGAGI in the germline V gene (reference sequence). The CDR3 region has the DNA TGTGCCAGCAGCCGATACAGGGGAACTAATGAAAAACTGTTTTTT. It specifies CASSRYRGTNEKLFF.

In the case of this clone: Other DNA sequences within the sample encode an identical CDR3. The chain uses TRBV6-5 and TRBJ2-1; 11 bases are a match to TRBD2. Trimming at V came to 0 bases and at J to 2 bases, leaving 0 bases not matched to a gene. The CDR3 length is 16 residues. CDR1 is MNHEY, CDR2 SVGAGI, per germline. This CDR3 is CASSYSSGRAYNEQFF. The CDR3, as DNA: TGTGCCAGCAGTTACTCTAGCGGGAGGGCCTACAATGAGCAGTTCTTC.

The chain joins TRBV5-6 to TRBJ2-1; 10 bases agree with TRBD2. V dropped 1 base and J dropped 7; count of bases not matched to a gene: 5. Germline values: CDR1 SGHDT, CDR2 YYEEEE. The CDR3 has 15 residues. CDR3 in amino acids: CASSLSLAGSNEQFF. CDR3 nucleotide sequence: TGTGCCAGCAGCTTGTCACTAGCGGGATCGAATGAGCAGTTCTTC.

The rearrangement uses TRBV5-6 and TRBJ2-7; tentatively, D is TRBD2 (6 bases). From germline, CDR1 is SGHDT and CDR2 YYEEEE. With 2 bases removed from V and 1 base from J, the gap between germline ends came to 19 bases. The CDR3 runs to 17 residues. The CDR3 protein is CASSLLTAGLGSYEQYF. CDR3 bases: TGTGCCAGCAGCTTATTGACAGCGGGCCTAGGGTCCTACGAGCAGTACTTC.

The chain is built from TRBV11-1 and TRBJ1-1; TRBD1 is a possible D gene (6 bases). Germline CDR1 SGHAT, CDR2 FQDESV (reference sequence). The V and J ends lost 3 bases and 3 bases respectively, with 11 bases between them. The CDR3 spans 14 residues. The CDR3, as DNA: TGTGCCAGCAGCTTGAGACAGGACTACACTGAAGCTTTCTTT. Its translation is CASSLRQDYTEAFF.

This chain connects TRBV28 to TRBJ1-1; unclear D gene. Trimming pared 5 bases from V and 6 bases from J, leaving 13 bases between. Germline CDR1 and CDR2: MDHEN and SYDVKM. The CDR3 covers 13 residues. Here the CDR3 reads CASSPPGSPEAFF. The CDR3 DNA reads TGTGCCAGCAGTCCCCCGGGATCCCCTGAAGCTTTCTTT.

Here the CDR3 DNA reads TGTGCCAGCAGTGTATGGGGAGAAGGGTCCTACAATGAGCAGTTCTTC. It codes for CASSVWGEGSYNEQFF. The J gene is TRBJ2-1, the V gene TRBV6-1; tentative D call: TRBD2 (5 bases). Germline loops: CDR1 MNHNS, CDR2 SASEGT. The CDR3 is made up of 16 amino acids. The V end lost 4 bases, the J end lost 1 base, and 14 bases lay between the germline ends.

The chain combines TRBV27 with TRBJ2-5, with 14 bases aligning to TRBD2. This CDR3 comprises 16 residues. CDR1 and CDR2 from the germline V gene are MNHEY and SMNVEV (reference sequence). J was trimmed by 4 bases and V by 8 bases; bases with no gene match: 9. The CDR3 sequence is CASRHTGLAGGETQYF. The CDR3 nucleotides read TGTGCCAGCCGCCATACAGGACTAGCGGGAGGAGAGACCCAGTACTTC.

This clone was observed a few times. V usage is TRBV9 and J usage is TRBJ2-2; 7 bases fit TRBD1. Unmatched junction bases numbered 15, after V lost 4 bases and J lost 3 bases. CDR1 and CDR2 from the germline V gene are SGDLS and YYNGEE. The CDR3 runs 18 residues. The DNA for the CDR3 is TGTGCCAGCAGCTCCGCCCCCGACAGGGCGGTATACACCGGGGAGCTGTTTTTT. This gives the protein CASSSAPDRAVYTGELFF. Based on the CDR3 plus reference TRBV9 and TRBJ2-2, the full variable domain is DSGVTQTPKHLITATGQRVTLRCSPRSGDLSVYWYQQSLDQGLQFLIQYYNGEERAKGNILERFSAQQFPDLHSELNLSSLELGDSALYFCASSSAPDRAVYTGELFFGEGSRLTVL.

In nucleotides, the CDR3 is TGCGCCAGCAGCCTACGGACTAGCGGGAGTTTGGAGACCCAGTACTTC. Translating gives CASSLRTSGSLETQYF. The J gene is TRBJ2-5, the V gene TRBV4-1; 13 bases match TRBD2. V gave up 4 bases and J gave up 5 bases; unmatched junction bases: 7. The CDR3 spans 16 residues. Looked up from germline, CDR1 is MGHRA and CDR2 is YSYEKL.